The TCR beta chain described here comes from a study of T cell responses to AZD1222 COVID-19 vaccine. Whole-study findings and limits: Donors, mostly white British, included more females; clonal diversity was possibly underestimated. Sampling captured repertoires only after the peak T cell response. Spike-specific TCR repertoires showed rising breadth and depth after two AZD1222 doses.

A note on this clone: Its specificity is not known.

Some clones are missing from TCRdb's copy, which holds only in-frame ones; the method was immunoSEQ multiplex PCR. Among tens of thousands of clones listed, over 75% were seen once. Per germline, CDR1 MDHEN and CDR2 SYDVKM. This CDR3 contains 12 residues. The chain joins TRBV28 to TRBJ1-5; no clear D. Sample: peripheral blood, taken on day 0 of MenACWY control vaccination. This sequence was found in an adult in good health. The CDR3 DNA follows: TGTGCGGGGTCGGATTATTACCAGCCCCAGCATTTT. Amino acids: CAGSDYYQPQHF.